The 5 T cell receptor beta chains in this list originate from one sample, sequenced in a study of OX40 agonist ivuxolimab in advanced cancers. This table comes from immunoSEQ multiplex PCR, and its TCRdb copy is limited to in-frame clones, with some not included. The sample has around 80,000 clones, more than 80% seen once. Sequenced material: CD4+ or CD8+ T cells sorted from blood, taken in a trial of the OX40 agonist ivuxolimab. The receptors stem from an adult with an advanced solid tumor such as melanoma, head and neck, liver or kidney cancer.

The CDR3 DNA sequence: TGCAGCGTCGGCGGCAGGGAATCCCTCTTGGATACGCAGTATTTT. Its translation is CSVGGRESLLDTQYF. This chain links TRBV29-1 with TRBJ2-3; D is perhaps TRBD1 (5 bases). CDR1 SQVTM and CDR2 ANQGSEA come from the germline V gene. V lost 6 bases to trimming and J lost 6 bases, with 22 bases between them. The CDR3 has 15 amino acids.

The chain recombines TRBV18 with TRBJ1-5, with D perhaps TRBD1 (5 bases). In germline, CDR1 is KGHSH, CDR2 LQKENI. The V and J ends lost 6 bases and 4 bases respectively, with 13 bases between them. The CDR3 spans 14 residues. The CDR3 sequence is CASSSEGLNQPQHF. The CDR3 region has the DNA TGTGCCAGCTCTTCCGAGGGGCTGAATCAGCCCCAGCATTTT.

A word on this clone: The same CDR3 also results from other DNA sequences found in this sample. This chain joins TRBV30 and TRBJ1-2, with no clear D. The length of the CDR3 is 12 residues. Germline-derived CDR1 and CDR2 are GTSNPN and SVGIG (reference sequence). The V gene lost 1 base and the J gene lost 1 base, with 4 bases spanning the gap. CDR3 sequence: CAWSGVNYGYTF. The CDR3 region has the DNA TGTGCCTGGAGTGGGGTTAACTATGGCTACACCTTC.

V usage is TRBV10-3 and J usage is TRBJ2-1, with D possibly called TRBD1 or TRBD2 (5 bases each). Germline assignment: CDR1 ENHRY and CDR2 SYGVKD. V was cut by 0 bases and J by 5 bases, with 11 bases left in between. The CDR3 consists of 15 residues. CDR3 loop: CAISESGPTNNEQFF. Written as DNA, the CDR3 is TGTGCCATCAGTGAGTCGGGACCTACTAACAATGAGCAGTTCTTC.

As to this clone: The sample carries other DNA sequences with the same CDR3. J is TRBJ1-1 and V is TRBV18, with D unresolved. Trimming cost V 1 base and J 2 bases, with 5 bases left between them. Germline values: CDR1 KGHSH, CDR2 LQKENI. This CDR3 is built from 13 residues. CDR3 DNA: TGTGCCAGCTCACCACAGGGAAACACTGAAGCTTTCTTT. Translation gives CASSPQGNTEAFF.